A selection of T cell receptor beta chains follows, all from one sample in a study of cytomegalovirus exposure and HLA in healthy donors. The data were produced by immunoSEQ multiplex PCR, yet TCRdb's version contains in-frame clones alone and is incomplete. The table shows 150,000 to 200,000 clones, with approximately 82% occurring only once. Source material: PBMCs. Receptor source: a woman in her thirties or forties in good health and CMV-seropositive. Each CDR3 is given with its conserved first and last residue. The D gene is left open where the match is weak. Size is omitted from some rows. Given values are once, few, many or a class for expanded clones.

. | TRBJ1-2 | TRBV28 | . | CASTKQGFSGYTF | TGTGCCAGCACGAAACAGGGTTTTTCTGGCTACACCTTC
. | TRBJ2-1 | TRBV7-2 | TRBD2 | CASSPNPGGYNEQFF | TGTGCCAGCAGCCCCAACCCGGGAGGGTACAATGAGCAGTTCTTC
few | TRBJ2-2 | TRBV10-3 | . | CARPLRGKGWAGELFF | TGTGCCAGGCCCCTCCGGGGGAAGGGATGGGCCGGGGAGCTGTTTTTT
. | TRBJ2-1 | TRBV7-2 | TRBD2 | CASSPPGWREGRYNEQFF | TGTGCCAGCAGCCCACCAGGGTGGCGGGAGGGCCGTTACAATGAGCAGTTCTTC
. | TRBJ2-1 | TRBV7-6 | TRBD2 | CASSPTSLAGSSASYNEQFF | TGTGCCAGCAGCCCTACCTCACTAGCGGGATCGTCGGCCTCCTACAATGAGCAGTTCTTC
. | TRBJ2-7 | TRBV6-5 | TRBD2 | CASSPGLGSYEQYF | TGTGCCAGCAGTCCCGGACTAGGGTCCTACGAGCAGTACTTC
. | TRBJ1-5 | TRBV7-9 | TRBD1 | CASSLEGTGDLNQPQHF | TGTGCCAGCAGCTTAGAGGGGACAGGCGATCTTAATCAGCCCCAGCATTTT
. | TRBJ2-5 | TRBV20-1 | . | CSASQKETQYF | TGCAGTGCTAGCCAGAAAGAGACCCAGTACTTC
. | TRBJ2-1 | TRBV7-2 | . | CASSSLSGTHNEQFF | TGTGCCAGCAGCTCCCTGTCGGGAACTCACAATGAGCAGTTCTTC
. | TRBJ2-6 | TRBV18 | . | CASSPVGSSGANVLTF | TGTGCCAGCTCACCCGTGGGGAGCTCTGGGGCCAACGTCCTGACTTTC
. | TRBJ2-5 | TRBV7-2 | TRBD2 | CASSIQRESGETQYF | TGTGCCAGCAGCATCCAGCGGGAGTCGGGTGAGACCCAGTACTTC
. | TRBJ2-1 | TRBV7-3 | TRBD2 | CASSLSSGRDEQFF | TGTGCCAGCAGCTTATCTAGCGGGAGAGATGAGCAGTTCTTC
. | TRBJ2-2 | TRBV5-1 | TRBD1 | CASGLTGTAGELFF | TGCGCCAGCGGTTTGACAGGGACCGCCGGGGAGCTGTTTTTT
. | TRBJ1-2 | TRBV27 | . | CASSDRPTLDGYTF | TGTGCCAGCAGCGACAGACCAACCTTAGATGGCTACACCTTC
few | TRBJ2-1 | TRBV5-1 | TRBD1 | CASSLNPGQAGNEQFF | TGCGCCAGCAGCTTGAACCCGGGACAGGCTGGCAATGAGCAGTTCTTC
. | TRBJ2-1 | TRBV10-3 | . | CAISENSDEQFF | TGTGCCATCAGTGAGAATAGCGATGAGCAGTTCTTC
. | TRBJ1-1 | TRBV5-1 | . | CASSSFRSNTEAFF | TGCGCCAGCAGCTCGTTCAGGTCTAACACTGAAGCTTTCTTT
. | TRBJ1-1 | TRBV7-9 | . | CASSITTGNTEAFF | TGTGCCAGCAGCATTACGACAGGAAACACTGAAGCTTTCTTT
few | TRBJ1-4 | TRBV19 | . | CASSVTGKGNEKLFF | TGTGCCAGTAGTGTCACAGGGAAGGGAAATGAAAAACTGTTTTTT
once | TRBJ1-2 | TRBV27 | . | CASSSVPYGYTF | TGTGCCAGCAGTTCGGTCCCGTATGGCTACACCTTC
. | TRBJ1-1 | TRBV28 | TRBD1 | CASRSPGGTEAFF | TGTGCCAGCAGATCTCCAGGGGGCACTGAAGCTTTCTTT
. | TRBJ1-1 | TRBV7-7 | . | CASSRLQGNTEAFF | TGTGCTAGCAGCCGACTCCAGGGTAACACTGAAGCTTTCTTT
. | TRBJ1-1 | TRBV28 | TRBD1 | CASSLFNRGLMEAFF | TGTGCCAGCAGCCTTTTCAACAGGGGGCTGATGGAAGCTTTCTTT
few | TRBJ2-3 | TRBV7-3 | . | CASSLQGPSTDTQYF | TGTGCCAGCAGCTTACAGGGGCCGAGCACAGATACGCAGTATTTT
few | TRBJ2-2 | TRBV5-6 | TRBD2 | CASSLFIRDLAGSPGELFF | TGTGCCAGCAGCTTGTTCATTCGTGACCTAGCGGGATCTCCCGGGGAGCTGTTTTTT
. | TRBJ1-2 | TRBV19 | TRBD1 | CASTQDRGYGYTF | TGTGCCAGTACCCAGGACAGGGGCTATGGCTACACCTTC
. | TRBJ2-7 | TRBV28 | TRBD1 | CASSRQQGAREQYF | TGTGCCAGCAGCCGTCAACAGGGGGCTCGGGAGCAGTACTTC
. | TRBJ2-6 | TRBV2 | . | CASRQDLSGANVLTF | TGTGCCAGCCGACAGGACCTCTCTGGGGCCAACGTCCTGACTTTC
. | TRBJ2-5 | TRBV11-2 | . | CASSLVAGFPIEQYF | TGTGCCAGCAGCTTAGTAGCCGGGTTCCCGATTGAGCAGTACTTC
. | TRBJ2-7 | TRBV10-2 | . | CASTGKVRGYEQYF | TGCGCCAGCACCGGTAAAGTCAGGGGCTACGAGCAGTACTTC
few | TRBJ1-1 | TRBV2 | . | CASSNGGYTEAFF | TGTGCCAGCAGCAACGGGGGGTACACTGAAGCTTTCTTT
few | TRBJ1-2 | TRBV7-2 | . | CASSPRGGYYGYTF | TGTGCCAGCAGCCCTCGGGGAGGGTACTATGGCTACACCTTC
. | TRBJ1-3 | TRBV2 | . | CASSATGLSGNTIYF | TGTGCCAGCAGTGCGACAGGACTCTCTGGAAACACCATATATTTT
once | TRBJ2-7 | TRBV9 | . | CASSATGISPSYEQYF | TGTGCCAGCAGCGCCACCGGGATTTCCCCTTCCTACGAGCAGTACTTC
few | TRBJ2-3 | TRBV4-3 | . | CASSQDRGGGPYTQYF | TGCGCCAGCAGCCAAGATAGGGGGGGAGGGCCGTATACGCAGTATTTT
. | TRBJ2-6 | TRBV7-2 | . | CASSTNSGANVLTF | TGTGCCAGCAGCACTAACTCTGGGGCCAACGTCCTGACTTTC
. | TRBJ2-3 | TRBV7-9 | . | CASNAGGRQADTQYF | TGTGCCAGCAACGCTGGAGGGAGGCAAGCAGATACGCAGTATTTT
. | TRBJ2-7 | TRBV19 | . | CASSGRADGGSLSYEQYF | TGTGCCAGTAGTGGAAGAGCCGACGGAGGGTCCCTTTCGTACGAGCAGTACTTC
. | TRBJ2-1 | TRBV29-1 | TRBD1 | CSVAGGEGSYNEQFF | TGCAGCGTGGCAGGGGGCGAAGGTTCCTACAATGAGCAGTTCTTC
. | TRBJ2-1 | TRBV18 | TRBD2 | CASSPQASGPVNEQFF | TGTGCCAGCTCACCACAAGCTAGCGGGCCCGTCAATGAGCAGTTCTTC
. | TRBJ1-1 | TRBV29-1 | . | CSVGGRGSEAFF | TGCAGCGTTGGGGGGAGGGGCTCTGAAGCCTTCTTT
once | TRBJ1-5 | TRBV28 | TRBD1 | CASRTPGQGATPQHF | TGTGCCAGCAGAACCCCGGGACAGGGGGCCACACCCCAGCATTTT
. | TRBJ2-2 | TRBV7-7 | . | CASSSSVGTGELFF | TGTGCTAGCAGCTCTTCGGTCGGTACCGGGGAGCTGTTTTTT
few | TRBJ2-1 | TRBV5-4 | TRBD2 | CASTSGSPLSYNEQFF | TGTGCCAGCACTAGCGGGAGTCCCCTCTCCTACAATGAGCAGTTCTTC
. | TRBJ2-1 | TRBV11-3 | TRBD2 | CASSPGLAGGVSGQFF | TGTGCCAGCAGCCCCGGACTAGCGGGGGGGGTTTCTGGGCAGTTCTTC
. | TRBJ2-5 | TRBV9 | TRBD1 | CASSARTGDQETQYF | TGTGCCAGCAGCGCAAGAACAGGGGACCAAGAGACCCAGTACTTC
. | TRBJ1-4 | TRBV7-2 | TRBD1 | CASSARDREKLFF | TGTGCCAGCAGCGCCCGGGACAGGGAAAAACTGTTTTTT
. | TRBJ2-7 | TRBV11-2 | . | CASSLQDSAHYEQYF | TGTGCCAGCAGCTTACAAGACAGCGCCCATTACGAGCAGTACTTC
once | TRBJ1-2 | TRBV28 | TRBD1 | CASGGDRAGYGYTF | TGTGCCAGCGGAGGCGACAGGGCGGGCTATGGCTACACCTTC
. | TRBJ2-3 | TRBV29-1 | . | CSVELGAGAQYF | TGCAGCGTTGAGTTGGGGGCAGGGGCGCAGTATTTT